The 2 T cell receptor beta chains presented below share a single source sample, sequenced in a study of regulatory T cells in long-lasting Graves disease (dated by TCRdb to about 2021). In the paper's terms, the time point label means: persistent/refractory GD, antithyroid drugs over 5 years with positive TRAb. For both TCR sequencing and RNA sequencing, RNA was extracted from PBMCs using TRIzol. Library generation was performed with multiplex PCR. Sequencing relied on an Illumina HiSeq 4000. TCR beta libraries were built with iRepertoire HTBI primers and Arm-PCR amplification of CDR3 regions. The public reads were quality trimmed at Q25 with fastp and then assembled into clones with MiXCR by TCRdb, keeping productive beta chains. One record per CDR3 amino acid sequence lists the most common genes and DNA. This sample is represented by around 340,000 distinct CDR3 sequences; around 19% of them were singletons. Just under 30% of the sample lies in the top ten.

This sample comprised peripheral blood mononuclear cells (PBMCs), obtained when the disease was refractory, from a patient treated with antithyroid drugs. The receptors were gathered from a female donor with Graves disease.

This clonotype appeared once. This chain links TRBV7-2 with TRBJ2-2; no clear D gene. V was clipped by 2 bases and J by 6 bases, with 4 bases between them. CDR1 and CDR2 from the germline V gene are SGHTA and FQGNSA. The CDR3 has 12 amino acids. The CDR3 nucleotides are TGTGCCAGCAGCTTAATGTCCGGGGAGCTGTTTTTT. Translation: CASSLMSGELFF. The complete variable domain, with remaining parts taken from reference TRBV7-2 and TRBJ2-2, reads GAGVSQSPSNKVTEKGKDVELRCDPISGHTALYWYRQSLGQGLEFLIYFQGNSAPDKSGLPSDRFSAERTGGSVSTLTIQRTQQEDSAVYLCASSLMSGELFFGEGSRLTVL.

This clonotype was seen more than once but under ten times. The V gene is TRBV7-9, the J gene TRBJ1-2, with D possibly matching TRBD1 (5 bases). Trimming pared 0 bases from V and 8 bases from J, leaving 16 bases between. The CDR3 is made up of 15 amino acids. The germline gives CDR1 SEHNR, CDR2 FQNEAQ (reference sequence). CDR3 sequence reads: CASSLAKGQAAGYTF. CDR3 DNA: TGTGCCAGCAGCTTAGCAAAAGGACAAGCTGCGGGCTACACCTTC.